The clone carrying this TCR beta chain was counted many times. The antigen remains undetermined. Per the germline V gene, CDR1 is LGHNA and CDR2 is YSLEER. V trimming: 4 bases; J trimming: 0 bases; junction bases outside the gene matches: 11. The CDR3 runs 18 residues. Using its own MiXCR run on the 5' RACE reads, TCRdb lists one record per CDR3 protein. The table includes roughly 230,000 distinct CDR3 sequences, around 8% detected once. The entry originates in a study of CD8 T cells in ankylosing spondylitis. General study findings and limits: In ankylosing spondylitis patients, matched synovial fluid reportedly showed significant enrichment of disease-linked clones. Disease-linked clones were CD8+ and relatively rare in peripheral blood. Reports of some motif variants in reactive arthritis synovial fluid and blood predate this one. There was a TCR beta motif, made of fewer than 10 highly homologous variants, that appeared characteristic of ankylosing spondylitis blood.

The sequenced sample consisted of blood, either unsorted or a sorted T cell fraction (not recorded which). The clonotype originates from a female donor with ankylosing spondylitis or in good health (not recorded which). V usage is TRBV4-3 and J usage is TRBJ2-3; 9 nucleotides match TRBD2. CDR3 DNA: TGCGCCAGCAGCCTCTCTAGTAGTACTAGCGGGAGCACAGATACGCAGTATTTT. Encoded protein: CASSLSSSTSGSTDTQYF.